The 26 T cell receptor beta chains in this list originate from one sample, sequenced in a study of molecular identifiers for immune sequencing clone quantification. TCRdb reprocessed the PCR reads with MiXCR, giving one entry per CDR3 protein. The data contain over 550,000 distinct CDR3 sequences, 25% of them singletons. Sequencing was performed on naive CD8+ T cells from blood, with Jurkat cell RNA spiked in. Subset noted: FACS-sorted CD8+CD4-CCR7+CD45RA+ naive T cells. The receptors were sampled from a human donor in good health. Some libraries in this study had Jurkat cell RNA spiked in.

The sample holds a few counts of this clonotype. The chain joins TRBV19 to TRBJ1-2; 11 bases fit TRBD1. Trimming took 10 bases from V and 5 from J; bases not matched to a gene: 9. CDR1 is LNHDA and CDR2 is SQIVND in the germline V gene (reference sequence). The CDR3 contains 14 residues. The CDR3: CATEDRGRDYGYTF. CDR3 DNA sequence: TGTGCCACGGAGGACAGGGGGCGCGATTATGGCTACACCTTC.

This clonotype came up many times. The J gene is TRBJ2-3, the V gene TRBV5-1; 7 bases match TRBD1. V lost 4 bases and J lost 2; bases outside the gene matches: 10. CDR1 is SGHRS and CDR2 is YFSETQ in the germline V gene. CDR3 length: 16 amino acids. CDR3 sequence reads: CASSDVRGHFTDTQYF. CDR3 nucleotide sequence: TGCGCCAGCAGCGACGTAAGGGGGCACTTCACAGATACGCAGTATTTT.

Many counts were recorded for this clonotype. The chain has TRBV7-9 and TRBJ2-3; D uncertain. V lost 1 base, J lost 6 bases, and 14 bases lay in between. This CDR3 has 15 amino acids. Germline lookup yields CDR1 SEHNR and CDR2 FQNEAQ (reference sequence). CDR3 loop: CASSLEAGWLDTQYF. DNA for the CDR3: TGTGCCAGCAGCTTAGAAGCCGGATGGTTGGATACGCAGTATTTT.

With regard to this clonotype: This may be a read error, as it is one base from a much larger clone. The chain uses TRBV4-3 and TRBJ2-7, with D unclear. The germline V gene has CDR1 LGHNA and CDR2 YSLEER. The CDR3 runs 14 residues. The CDR3: CASSQDTTSYEQHF. As DNA, the CDR3 is TGCGCCAGCAGCCAAGATACGACCTCCTACGAGCAGCACTTC.

As to this clonotype: One end of the junction fails to match germline, which may point to a read error. The genes are TRBV3-1 and TRBJ2-5, with D possibly TRBD1 on 6 matching bases. Germline lookup yields CDR1 LGHDT and CDR2 YNNKEL (reference sequence). This CDR3 comprises 14 residues. This chain's CDR3 is CASSHRDTKETPSF. CDR3 nucleotides: TGTGCCAGCAGCCACAGGGACACAAAAGAGACCCCGTCCTTC.

This clonotype has more than one count but fewer than ten. This rearrangement joins TRBV27 to TRBJ2-5; a weak D match, TRBD1 (5 bases). The CDR3 runs 14 residues. The germline V gene encodes CDR1 MNHEY and CDR2 SMNVEV (reference sequence). V lost 3 bases to trimming and J lost 7 bases, with 15 bases between them. CDR3 region: CASSFIAQGGTQYF. The CDR3 DNA follows: TGTGCCAGCAGTTTTATTGCGCAGGGCGGGACCCAGTACTTC.

On this clonotype: Mismatch with germline at one junction end may stem from a read error. The chain carries TRBV24-1 and TRBJ2-3, with D possibly being TRBD1 (5 bases). The V gene's germline CDR1 is KGHDR and CDR2 SFDVKD. The CDR3 totals 13 residues. CDR3 sequence reads: CAPRAASTDTQYF. The CDR3 coding sequence is TGTGCCCCCAGGGCGGCCAGCACAGATACGCAGTATTTT.

The chain links TRBV12-3 or TRBV12-4 to TRBJ2-3, with 9 bases that match TRBD2. Unmatched junction bases numbered 14, after V lost 3 bases and J lost 4 bases. The CDR3 runs to 18 residues. This CDR3 is CASSLGLAGTGWADTQYF. In DNA form, the CDR3 reads TGTGCCAGCAGTTTGGGGCTAGCGGGGACGGGGTGGGCAGATACGCAGTATTTT.

J is TRBJ1-1 and V is TRBV7-9, with TRBD1 identical over 10 bases. Germline CDR1 is SEHNR and CDR2 is FQNEAQ (reference sequence). The CDR3 is made up of 16 amino acids. Losses at the gene ends were 1 base for V and 11 bases for J; bases not matched to a gene: 13. The CDR3 DNA reads as TGTGCCAGCAGCTTAGGCCCGGGACAGGGGCCCCCTGCCGCTTTCTTT. This gives the protein CASSLGPGQGPPAAFF.

A few counts support this clonotype. The genes are TRBV27 and TRBJ2-3, with 8 bases matching TRBD2. Germline assignment: CDR1 MNHEY and CDR2 SMNVEV (reference sequence). The V gene end was trimmed by 3 bases and the J gene end by 4 bases; junction bases not matched to a gene: 6. The CDR3 is 15 amino acids. Written as DNA, the CDR3 is TGTGCCAGCAGTTTCGGAGCGGGAGCCCCAGATACGCAGTATTTT. Translated, it gives CASSFGAGAPDTQYF.

This clonotype came up many times. The chain has TRBV12-3 or TRBV12-4 and TRBJ1-5, with D uncertain. The CDR3 runs 14 residues. The germline V and J ends were trimmed by 3 bases and 4 bases, with 10 bases remaining between them. The CDR3 coding sequence is TGTGCCAGCAGTTTGGAAGGAGAAAATCAGCCCCAGCATTTT. Translating it yields CASSLEGENQPQHF.

The sample holds many counts of this clonotype. The CDR3 nucleotides read TGCAGTGCTAGAGTCTTAGGACTAGCGGGAGTGACCGGAGATACGCAGTATTTT. Translating gives CSARVLGLAGVTGDTQYF. The rearrangement uses TRBV20-1 and TRBJ2-3; TRBD2 matches at 13 bases. There are 18 residues in the CDR3. J was trimmed by 5 bases and V by 1 base; bases with no gene match: 12. Germline V gene data show CDR1 as DFQATT and CDR2 as SNEGSKA (reference sequence).

In this sample, this clonotype turned up many times. The chain carries TRBV30 and TRBJ2-1, with D possibly being TRBD2 (6 bases). Trimming left V 2 bases short and J 10 bases short, with 21 bases between. Germline lookup yields CDR1 GTSNPN and CDR2 SVGIG (reference sequence). The CDR3 length is 15 residues. CDR3 loop: CAWSPWAGRYTEQFF. The CDR3 DNA reads as TGTGCCTGGAGTCCCTGGGCGGGGCGCTACACGGAGCAGTTCTTC.

In regard to this clonotype: This clone may be a read error of a much larger clone one base away. The chain uses TRBV4-3 and TRBJ2-7; 10 bases match TRBD2. The CDR3 spans 17 residues. The germline CDR1 and CDR2 sequences are LGHNA and YSLEER. The chain's CDR3 is CASGQDRASGSFYEQYF. Here the CDR3 DNA reads TGCGCCAGCGGCCAAGATAGGGCTAGCGGGAGTTTCTACGAGCAGTACTTC.

CDR3 DNA: TGCAGTGCCTACAACAGGGGTCAAGAGACCCAGTACTTC. It codes for CSAYNRGQETQYF. The rearrangement joins TRBV20-1 to TRBJ2-5; 7 bases are shared with TRBD1. The V gene's germline CDR1 is DFQATT and CDR2 SNEGSKA (reference sequence). V gave up 6 bases and J gave up 2 bases; unmatched junction bases: 6. The CDR3 covers 13 residues.

This clonotype was seen only a few times. The chain has TRBV7-6 and TRBJ1-2; no definite D call. V gave up 5 bases and J gave up 3 bases, with 13 bases separating them. CDR1 SGHVS and CDR2 FNYEAQ come from the germline V gene. The CDR3 totals 14 residues. The DNA for the CDR3 is TGTGCCAGCAGCCCCCAGAACTGGGACTATGGCTACACCTTC. Translating gives CASSPQNWDYGYTF.

Only a few counts were recorded for this clonotype. This chain joins TRBV9 and TRBJ1-6; 8 bases fit TRBD1. Germline CDR1 and CDR2: SGDLS and YYNGEE. After removal of 0 bases from V and 7 bases from J, the junction contained 6 bases not matched to a gene. CDR3 length: 16 amino acids. The CDR3 coding sequence is TGTGCCAGCAGCGTAGATCCCTGGGACAGGAATTCACCCCTCCACTTT. The encoded protein is CASSVDPWDRNSPLHF.

This clonotype was found a few times. The V call is TRBV7-9, the J call TRBJ2-7; TRBD1 agrees at 10 bases. This CDR3 region has 15 residues. Looked up from germline, CDR1 is SEHNR and CDR2 is FQNEAQ (reference sequence). The trim removed 6 bases at V and 5 bases at J, leaving 10 bases unmatched. CDR3 in DNA: TGTGCCAGCAGTTTTGGGACAGGGGTGAGCGACGAGCAGTACTTC. The encoded protein is CASSFGTGVSDEQYF.

This clonotype was recorded at least ten times. The chain joins TRBV6-5 to TRBJ2-2, with a weak D call TRBD2 (6 bases). The CDR3 is 15 amino acids. Deletions cut 6 bases from V and 1 base from J, with 12 bases between. The V gene's germline CDR1 is MNHEY and CDR2 SVGAGI. The CDR3, as DNA: TGTGCCAGCAGGTCCGGGACTCAGAACACCGGGGAGCTGTTTTTT. Protein product: CASRSGTQNTGELFF.

A note on this clonotype: Its ends do not fully match the called genes, so a read error is possible. The chain is built from TRBV27 and TRBJ1-4, with D perhaps matching TRBD1 (6 bases). Per the germline V gene, CDR1 is MNHEY and CDR2 is SMNVEV (reference sequence). The CDR3 length is 15 residues. In DNA form, the CDR3 reads TGTGCCAACAGTCCCGGACAGCTTCTTAATGAAAAACTGTTTTTT. It yields the protein CANSPGQLLNEKLFF. Together with reference TRBV27 and TRBJ1-4, the CDR3 gives the full variable domain: EAQVTQNPRYLITVTGKKLTVTCSQNMNHEYMSWYRQDPGLGLRQIYYSMNVEVTDKGDVPEGYKVSRKEKRNFPLILESPSPNQTSLYFCANSPGQLLNEKLFFGSGTQLSVL.

With respect to this clonotype: Germline is not matched at one junction end, which may reflect a read error. The chain uses TRBV19 and TRBJ2-7, with a possible D match to TRBD1 (6 bases). The CDR3 is 15 amino acids. The germline gives CDR1 LNHDA, CDR2 SQIVND (reference sequence). CDR3 DNA sequence: TGTGCCAATAGTATAAGTTGGACAGCCTTCTACGAGCAGTACTTC. This gives the protein CANSISWTAFYEQYF.

Of note for this clonotype: Just one base apart from a much larger clone, this may be a read error. The V gene is TRBV4-3, the J gene TRBJ1-1; maybe TRBD1 (5 bases). The V gene's germline CDR1 is LGHNA and CDR2 YSLEER. The CDR3 has 15 amino acids. The CDR3 sequence is CASSQEGAGGTEPFF. The CDR3 DNA sequence: TGCGCCAGCAGCCAAGAAGGCGCGGGGGGAACTGAACCTTTCTTT.

The gene calls are TRBV6-2 or TRBV6-3 and TRBJ1-1; 8 bases match TRBD1. V lost 10 bases, J lost 1 base, and 17 bases stayed unmatched. CDR3 length equals 17 residues. Germline V CDR1 and CDR2: MNHEY, SVGEGT. The CDR3 DNA reads as TGTGCCACCAGACGGACAGGGCTTAATGAGGGGAACACTGAAGCTTTCTTT. As protein: CATRRTGLNEGNTEAFF.

Ten or more counts support this clonotype. V is TRBV5-4 and J is TRBJ2-3, with 12 bases lining up with TRBD2. The CDR3 totals 14 residues. The germline CDR1 and CDR2 sequences are SGHNT and YYREEE (reference sequence). The ends lost 4 bases at V and 6 bases at J; junction bases unmatched: 3. As DNA, the CDR3 is TGTGCCAGCAGCACAGGGACTAGCGGGGATACGCAGTATTTT. Amino acids: CASSTGTSGDTQYF.

This clonotype was counted between two and nine times. This chain joins TRBV12-3 or TRBV12-4 and TRBJ1-1, with D possibly TRBD1 on 5 matching bases. The CDR3 is 13 residues long. The germline V and J ends were trimmed by 3 bases and 4 bases, with 9 bases remaining between them. In DNA, the CDR3 is TGTGCCAGCAGTTTGGGGCACCTCACTGAAGCTTTCTTT. It yields the protein CASSLGHLTEAFF.

This clonotype was observed many times. The chain combines TRBV2 with TRBJ1-2, with D possibly matching TRBD1 (5 bases). This CDR3 region has 13 residues. With 6 bases removed from V and 2 bases from J, the gap between germline ends came to 10 bases. CDR1 and CDR2 from the germline V gene are SNHLY and FYNNEI. The CDR3 nucleotides read TGTGCCAGCAGCGGAGGGGAAAACTATGGCTACACCTTC. It yields the protein CASSGGENYGYTF.